The present TCR beta chain was sequenced within a study of regulatory T cells in long-lasting Graves disease. Findings and limits, study-wide: TRBV28, TRBJ1-2 and TRBJ2-5 were segments that persistent disease favored.

Stated time point: persistent/refractory GD, antithyroid drugs over 5 years with positive TRAb. Preparation of the TCR library used RNA extracted from PBMCs. The V and J ends lost 2 bases and 12 bases respectively, with 14 bases between them. CDR3 size: 13 residues. Germline V gene data show CDR1 as SNHLY and CDR2 as FYNNEI. At least ten counts were recorded for this clonotype. The antigen is unknown. For TCR beta, libraries came from iRepertoire HTBI primers and Arm-PCR of CDR3 regions. MiXCR was run by TCRdb on the multiplex PCR reads, yielding one entry per CDR3 protein. The data contain about 660,000 distinct CDR3 sequences, approximately 29% of them singletons.

The sequencing here drew on peripheral blood mononuclear cells (PBMCs), taken when the disease was refractory, from a patient treated with antithyroid drugs. The chain employs TRBV2 and TRBJ1-5; weak D call: TRBD1 (5 bases). The receptor was derived from a female donor with Graves disease. In nucleotides, the CDR3 is TGTGCCAGCAGTGAATATGAGACAGCGCGCCAGCATTTT. It encodes CASSEYETARQHF.